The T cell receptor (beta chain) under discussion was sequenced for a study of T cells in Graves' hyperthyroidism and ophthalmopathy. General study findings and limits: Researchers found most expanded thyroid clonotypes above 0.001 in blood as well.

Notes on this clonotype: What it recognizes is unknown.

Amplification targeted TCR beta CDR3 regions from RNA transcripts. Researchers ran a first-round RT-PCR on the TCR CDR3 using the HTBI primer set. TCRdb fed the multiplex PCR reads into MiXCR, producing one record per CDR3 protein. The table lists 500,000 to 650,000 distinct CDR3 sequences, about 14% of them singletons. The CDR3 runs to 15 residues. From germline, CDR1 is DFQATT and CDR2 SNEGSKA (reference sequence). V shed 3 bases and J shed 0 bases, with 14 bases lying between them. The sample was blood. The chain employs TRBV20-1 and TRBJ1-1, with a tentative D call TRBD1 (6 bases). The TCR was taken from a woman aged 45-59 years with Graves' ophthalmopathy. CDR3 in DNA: TGCAGTGCTAGTGGCGGGACAACTATGAACACTGAAGCTTTCTTT. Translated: CSASGGTTMNTEAFF.